This entry lists 11 T cell receptor beta chains sequenced from one sample in a study of cytomegalovirus exposure and HLA in healthy donors. In the PCR, 60 Vbeta and 13 Jbeta primers were used. Assay used: immunoSEQ multiplex PCR; TCRdb lists only in-frame clones, some missing. In all, the sample yields approximately 170,000 clones. Sequencing was performed on PBMCs. The receptors derive from a woman younger than 35 in good health and CMV-seropositive.

The V call is TRBV12-5, the J call TRBJ2-7, with D perhaps matching TRBD1 (6 bases). The V and J ends lost 4 bases and 3 bases respectively, with 7 bases between them. The CDR3 runs 12 residues. Germline V gives CDR1 LGHNT, CDR2 FRNRAP. The CDR3: CASGWTVYEQYF. The DNA for the CDR3 is TGTGCTAGTGGTTGGACAGTCTACGAGCAGTACTTC. Full variable domain (missing parts from reference TRBV12-5 and TRBJ2-7): DARVTQTPRHKVTEMGQEVTMRCQPILGHNTVFWYRQTMMQGLELLAYFRNRAPLDDSGMPKDRFSAEMPDATLATLKIQPSEPRDSAVYFCASGWTVYEQYFGPGTRLTVT.

This chain links TRBV30 with TRBJ2-2; D is ambiguous. CDR1 is GTSNPN, CDR2 SVGIG, per germline (reference sequence). The CDR3 contains 12 residues. Trimming stripped 2 bases from V and 4 bases from J, with 5 bases between. This CDR3 reads CAWSIITGELFF. CDR3 bases: TGTGCCTGGAGTATTATCACCGGGGAGCTGTTTTTT.

V gene TRBV14 combines with J gene TRBJ2-2, with D maybe TRBD2 (5 bases). V gave up 1 base and J gave up 3 bases, with 9 bases separating them. CDR3 length: 15 amino acids. Germline V gene data show CDR1 as SGHDN and CDR2 as FVKESK. DNA for the CDR3: TGTGCCAGCAGCCAAGTAGGAGGTCACACCGGGGAGCTGTTTTTT. Translating it yields CASSQVGGHTGELFF.

This rearrangement joins TRBV13 to TRBJ2-5; 9 bases are shared with TRBD2. The CDR3 spans 14 residues. CDR1 is PRHDT and CDR2 is FYEKMQ in the germline V gene (reference sequence). The junction had 6 bases not matched to a gene; V was cut back by 6 bases and J by 4 bases. The CDR3 spells CASRRASGIETQYF. The CDR3 DNA is TGTGCCAGCAGGAGGGCTAGCGGGATAGAGACCCAGTACTTC.

The chain carries TRBV2 and TRBJ1-5; D not resolved. CDR3 length: 13 residues. The V end lost 3 bases, the J end lost 6 bases, and 9 bases lay between the germline ends. Germline values: CDR1 SNHLY, CDR2 FYNNEI. CDR3 bases: TGTGCCAGCAGTGACGGGATACGTCAGCCCCAGCATTTT. Amino acid sequence: CASSDGIRQPQHF.

This chain connects TRBV6-1 to TRBJ1-6; TRBD1 agrees at 7 bases. Trimming at V came to 7 bases and at J to 6 bases, leaving 9 bases not matched to a gene. CDR3 length equals 15 residues. From germline, CDR1 is MNHNS and CDR2 SASEGT. This CDR3 reads CASTHSGTVNSPLHF. CDR3 bases: TGTGCCAGCACTCATTCCGGGACAGTTAATTCACCCCTCCACTTT.

V is TRBV7-6 and J is TRBJ1-1; the D is unclear. The V gene lost 5 bases and the J gene lost 4 bases, with 11 bases spanning the gap. Germline V lookup: CDR1 SGHVS, CDR2 FNYEAQ. CDR3 length equals 13 residues. CDR3 DNA sequence: TGTGCCAGCAGCGGCGGGGTTGGCACTGAAGCTTTCTTT. Translated: CASSGGVGTEAFF.

This chain links TRBV27 with TRBJ1-1; 9 bases agree with TRBD1. V gave up 7 bases and J gave up 4 bases; unmatched junction bases: 10. This CDR3 contains 15 residues. The V gene's germline CDR1 is MNHEY and CDR2 SMNVEV (reference sequence). The chain's CDR3 is CASTYATGGLTEAFF. In DNA, the CDR3 is TGTGCCAGCACATACGCGACAGGGGGTCTCACTGAAGCTTTCTTT.

The chain couples TRBV12-5 to TRBJ1-1; 7 nucleotides match TRBD1. After removal of 5 bases from V and 7 bases from J, the junction contained 7 bases not matched to a gene. Looked up from germline, CDR1 is LGHNT and CDR2 is FRNRAP. There are 13 residues in the CDR3. The DNA of the CDR3 is TGTGCTAGTGGTGTACAGGGGTCAGGTGAAGCTTTCTTT. Translating it yields CASGVQGSGEAFF.

This CDR3 is CASSQAGTTGNTIYF. The DNA of the CDR3 is TGTGCCAGCAGCCAAGCGGGGACAACTGGAAACACCATATATTTT. The rearrangement uses TRBV14 and TRBJ1-3; tentative D call: TRBD1 (6 bases). The germline V gene has CDR1 SGHDN and CDR2 FVKESK. V lost 1 base to trimming and J lost 2 bases, with 9 bases between them. The CDR3 is 15 residues long.

This rearrangement joins TRBV10-3 to TRBJ1-1; a weak D match, TRBD1 (5 bases). The CDR3 runs to 14 residues. Germline CDR1 is ENHRY and CDR2 is SYGVKD. The V gene lost 6 bases and the J gene lost 1 base, with 12 bases spanning the gap. The CDR3 DNA reads TGTGCCATCAGACTGACAGATCGGAACACTGAAGCTTTCTTT. This gives the protein CAIRLTDRNTEAFF.